The clone carrying this T cell receptor beta chain was seen just once. Its antigen is not known. These data come from a study of T-cell memory formation after mild COVID-19. Points from the study as a whole: Some clones that responded turned up in pre-infection memory, which suggests that cross-reactive memory joined in. Whether day 37 second-wave clones are SARS-CoV-2-specific was not confirmed. Clones which contracted sat mainly in CM and EM if CD4+, and in EMRA if CD8+.

TCRdb called the 5' RACE reads again in MiXCR, with one record for every CDR3 protein. Of approximately 580,000 distinct CDR3 sequences listed, roughly 22% are singletons. Germline CDR1 is LGHNA and CDR2 is YNFKEQ. This CDR3 has 19 amino acids. V shed 0 bases, J shed 0 bases, and the junction held 10 bases outside the gene matches. The sequencing input was PBMCs or a T cell subset sorted from them (not recorded which). The origin of this receptor is an adult woman who had mild COVID-19 (a few samples of this study predate the infection). Cell type and time point are not known. The chain recombines TRBV4-2 with TRBJ2-3; 9 nucleotides match TRBD2. CDR3 sequence: CASSQELTSGPTSTDTQYF. For the CDR3, the DNA is TGTGCCAGCAGCCAAGAACTAACTAGCGGGCCAACTAGCACAGATACGCAGTATTTT.